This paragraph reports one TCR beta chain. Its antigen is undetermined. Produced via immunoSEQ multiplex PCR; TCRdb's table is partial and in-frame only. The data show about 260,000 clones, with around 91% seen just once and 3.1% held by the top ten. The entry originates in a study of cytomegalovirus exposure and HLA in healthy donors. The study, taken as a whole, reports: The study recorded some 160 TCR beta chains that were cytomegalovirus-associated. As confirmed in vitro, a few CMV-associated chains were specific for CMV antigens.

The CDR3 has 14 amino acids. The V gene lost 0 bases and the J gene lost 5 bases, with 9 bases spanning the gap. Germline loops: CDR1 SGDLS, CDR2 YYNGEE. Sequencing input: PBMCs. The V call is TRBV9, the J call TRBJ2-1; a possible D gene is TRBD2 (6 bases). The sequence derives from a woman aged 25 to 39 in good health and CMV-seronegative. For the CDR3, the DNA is TGTGCCAGCAGCGTAGGGGTAGCGGACAATGAGCAGTTCTTC. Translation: CASSVGVADNEQFF.